The present T cell receptor (beta chain) was sequenced within a study of identical twins. Trimming cost V 3 bases and J 3 bases, with 18 bases left between them. Germline lookup yields CDR1 MNHEY and CDR2 SVGEGT. This CDR3 contains 17 residues. TCRdb recomputed calls from the 5' RACE reads with MiXCR, one row per CDR3 protein. The sample records hundreds of thousands of distinct CDR3 sequences, roughly 18% being singletons. The same specimen was also included in a second study, on T cells expressing NK-cell markers. That paper notes: Serological testing identified most of the eight sequenced donors as HCMV-seropositive and one as seronegative. The authors restricted sorting to alpha-beta TCR T cells with an anti-gamma-delta TCR antibody in several experiments. Six or seven donors carried dominant NKG2C+ clonotypes that made up about 1.0-7.5% of their CD8+ T cells. Topping the CD3+CD56-NKG2C+ fraction as well were these clonotypes, in a handful of donors.

This receptor was taken from a woman between 18 and 29 years old in good health. Sequencing was carried out using PBMCs. The rearrangement uses TRBV6-2 or TRBV6-3 and TRBJ1-3, with unresolved D. CDR3 loop: CASSYSPGGGYGNTIYF. The CDR3, as DNA: TGTGCCAGCAGTTATTCGCCAGGAGGAGGTTATGGAAACACCATATATTTT.